Following are 30 T cell receptor beta chains from one sample sequenced in a study of regulatory T cells in long-lasting Graves disease (dated by TCRdb to the early 2020s). Libraries were built with multiplex PCR. TCRdb shows the sequencer as Illumina HiSeq 4000. iRepertoire HTBI primers and Arm-PCR amplification of CDR3 regions were used to construct TCR beta libraries. TCRdb reprocessed the public reads (quality trimming at Q25 with fastp, clone calling with MiXCR) and kept in-frame beta chains. For every CDR3 protein sequence, its rows merge into one entry that carries the most common genes and DNA. This sample is represented by some 560,000 distinct CDR3 sequences; roughly a sixth of them were singletons. The ten largest clones take up approximately 25% of the sample. Interpreted using the paper, the time point label stands for: newly diagnosed GD, antithyroid drugs for less than 3 months. For both TCR sequencing and RNA sequencing, RNA was extracted from PBMCs using TRIzol.

The data also belong to a second study, concerning T cells in Graves' hyperthyroidism and ophthalmopathy.

The source material was peripheral blood mononuclear cells (PBMCs), sampled at new diagnosis, from a patient treated with antithyroid drugs. The receptors stem from a woman aged 40-60 years with Graves disease. Donor details come from another sample of the same person, matched by shared clones.

The rearrangement links TRBV6-2 or TRBV6-3 to TRBJ1-6; D call uncertain. The CDR3 has 15 residues. CDR1 and CDR2 from the germline V gene are MNHEY and SVGEGT. The germline V and J ends were trimmed by 2 bases and 12 bases, with 17 bases remaining between them. The CDR3 nucleotides are TGTGCCAGCAGTTACGGACCGAGTTCGGAGGGACCCCTCCACTTT. Encoded protein: CASSYGPSSEGPLHF.

The sample holds a few counts of this clonotype. The chain uses TRBV3-1 and TRBJ2-2; a weak D match, TRBD2 (6 bases). The CDR3 consists of 16 residues. The germline V gene encodes CDR1 LGHDT and CDR2 YNNKEL (reference sequence). The V gene lost 3 bases and the J gene lost 2 bases, with 13 bases spanning the gap. In DNA form, the CDR3 reads TGTGCCAGCAGCCAGTGGGACTTTTCAAACACCGGGGAGCTGTTTTTT. Translated, it gives CASSQWDFSNTGELFF.

V gene TRBV9 combines with J gene TRBJ2-5, with D maybe TRBD2 (5 bases). V lost 0 bases and J 5 bases, leaving 14 bases between the germline ends. Germline loops: CDR1 SGDLS, CDR2 YYNGEE. The CDR3 contains 15 residues. This CDR3 reads CASSVGERLGETQYF. CDR3 in DNA: TGTGCCAGCAGCGTAGGGGAGCGGCTAGGGGAGACCCAGTACTTC.

V and J are TRBV6-9 and TRBJ2-5; 8 bases are a match to TRBD2. Germline lookup yields CDR1 MNHGY and CDR2 SVAAGI. This CDR3 comprises 15 residues. V shed 4 bases, J shed 0 bases, and the junction held 4 bases outside the gene matches. The CDR3 DNA reads as TGTGCCAGCAGTTTTTGGCGGGGGGACCAAGAGACCCAGTACTTC. Translation gives CASSFWRGDQETQYF.

This clonotype was observed many times. This chain joins TRBV5-1 and TRBJ2-2; TRBD2 matches 14 bases. V trimming: 4 bases; J trimming: 0 bases; junction bases outside the gene matches: 5. CDR3 length: 18 amino acids. Germline V gives CDR1 SGHRS, CDR2 YFSETQ. This CDR3 reads CASSTGLAGVPNTGELFF. CDR3 sequence (DNA): TGCGCCAGCAGCACGGGACTAGCGGGGGTACCGAACACCGGGGAGCTGTTTTTT.

This clonotype appeared many times. V is TRBV11-2 and J is TRBJ2-7; 9 bases are shared with TRBD2. CDR1 and CDR2 from the germline V gene are SGHAT and FQNNGV. The CDR3 covers 16 residues. After removal of 2 bases from V and 2 bases from J, the junction contained 7 bases not matched to a gene. In nucleotides, the CDR3 is TGTGCCAGCAGCTTACTCCGGCTAGCGGGGACCTACGAGCAGTACTTC. This gives the protein CASSLLRLAGTYEQYF.

Concerning this clonotype: Being one base from a much bigger clone, this may be a read error. V is TRBV18 and J is TRBJ2-7; no clear D gene. This CDR3 is 13 amino acids long. CDR1 KGHSH and CDR2 LQKENI come from the germline V gene. The CDR3 spells CASPPSRLYEQYF. In DNA, the CDR3 is TGTGCCAGCCCACCTTCTCGTCTCTACGAGCAGTACTTC.

This rearrangement joins TRBV29-1 to TRBJ2-2; 7 bases agree with TRBD2. Trimming took 3 bases from V and 7 from J; bases not matched to a gene: 5. The germline V gene has CDR1 SQVTM and CDR2 ANQGSEA. This CDR3 has 13 residues. The DNA of the CDR3 is TGCAGCGTTGACGGGGGGTTCGACGGGGAGCTGTTTTTT. Protein product: CSVDGGFDGELFF.

Concerning this clonotype: Just one base apart from a much larger clone, this may be a read error. V is TRBV7-9 and J is TRBJ1-5, with 7 positions matching TRBD1. The CDR3 spans 14 residues. The V and J ends lost 5 bases and 6 bases, in that order; junction bases with no gene match: 7. The V gene's germline CDR1 is SEHNR and CDR2 FQNEAQ (reference sequence). CDR3 sequence: CASSTTGTSQPQHF. Here the CDR3 DNA reads TGTGCCAGCAGCACGACAGGGACTAGTCAGCCCCAGCATTTT. The whole variable domain, filled in from reference TRBV7-9 and TRBJ1-5, reads DTGVSQNPRHKITKRGQNVTFRCDPISEHNRLYWYRQTLGQGPEFLTYFQNEAQLEKSRLLSDRFSAERPKGSFSTLEIQRTEQGDSAMYLCASSTTGTSQPQHFGDGTRLSIL.

The V and J genes are TRBV5-6 and TRBJ1-2; D might be TRBD1 (5 bases). With 1 base removed from V and 7 bases from J, the gap between germline ends came to 11 bases. Germline V CDR1 and CDR2: SGHDT, YYEEEE. The CDR3 loop spans 13 amino acids. The CDR3: CASSLSQGGGYTF. Here the CDR3 DNA reads TGTGCCAGCAGCTTGAGTCAGGGTGGTGGCTACACCTTC.

There are many counts of this clonotype. The V gene is TRBV3-1, the J gene TRBJ1-2; TRBD1 agrees at 8 bases. Germline loops: CDR1 LGHDT, CDR2 YNNKEL (reference sequence). The V and J ends lost 3 bases and 8 bases, in that order; junction bases with no gene match: 8. The CDR3 extends over 14 amino acids. CDR3 sequence reads: CASSHFDRGNGYTF. The CDR3 nucleotides read TGTGCCAGCAGCCATTTCGACAGGGGAAACGGCTACACCTTC.

This clonotype appeared a few times. The V and J genes are TRBV5-4 and TRBJ2-7, with D possibly being TRBD1 or TRBD2 (5 bases each). CDR3 size: 12 residues. The germline V gene has CDR1 SGHNT and CDR2 YYREEE (reference sequence). With 0 bases removed from V and 6 bases from J, the gap between germline ends came to 7 bases. In DNA, the CDR3 is TGTGCCAGCAGCTTGGGAGGGGCCGAGCAGTACTTC. Encoded protein: CASSLGGAEQYF.

This clonotype was counted many times. V gene TRBV2 combines with J gene TRBJ1-4, with TRBD1 identical over 7 bases. CDR3 size: 15 residues. Trimming took 2 bases from V and 8 from J; bases not matched to a gene: 8. Looked up from germline, CDR1 is SNHLY and CDR2 is FYNNEI. The CDR3 here is CASSERNRGGEKLFF. CDR3 DNA: TGTGCCAGCAGTGAACGTAACAGGGGCGGAGAAAAACTGTTTTTT. The variable domain in full, completed from reference TRBV2 and TRBJ1-4, reads EPEVTQTPSHQVTQMGQEVILRCVPISNHLYFYWYRQILGQKVEFLVSFYNNEISEKSEIFDDQFSVERPDGSNFTLKIRSTKLEDSAMYFCASSERNRGGEKLFFGSGTQLSVL.

This clonotype has only a few counts. This chain uses TRBV12-3 or TRBV12-4 with TRBJ1-3; D remains ambiguous. The CDR3 runs to 13 residues. V was clipped by 6 bases and J by 4 bases, with 10 bases between them. CDR3 sequence reads: CASRDTSGNTIYF. DNA of the CDR3: TGTGCCAGCAGGGATACTTCCGGAAACACCATATATTTT.

The V and J genes are TRBV28 and TRBJ2-5, with D perhaps TRBD2 (8 bases). The CDR3 covers 17 residues. Trimming removed 6 bases from V and 4 bases from J, with 24 bases in between. Germline CDR1 reads MDHEN; CDR2 reads SYDVKM. The CDR3 protein is CASSSRGEAGDSETQYF. The DNA for the CDR3 is TGTGCCAGCAGCTCCAGGGGGGAAGCGGGGGATTCAGAGACCCAGTACTTC.

The chain links TRBV2 to TRBJ2-7; 10 nucleotides match TRBD1. The CDR3 totals 15 residues. The germline CDR1 and CDR2 sequences are SNHLY and FYNNEI. The V and J ends lost 6 bases and 3 bases, in that order; junction bases with no gene match: 8. In DNA, the CDR3 is TGTGCCAGCAGGGAGACAGGGGGCTTTTACTACGAGCAGTACTTC. It codes for CASRETGGFYYEQYF.

Ten or more counts support this clonotype. The chain has TRBV3-1 and TRBJ1-3; D is unresolved. The length of the CDR3 is 12 residues. Deletions cut 5 bases from V and 6 bases from J, with 8 bases between. The V gene's germline CDR1 is LGHDT and CDR2 YNNKEL (reference sequence). CDR3 residues: CASSATANTIYF. The CDR3 nucleotides read TGTGCCAGCAGCGCCACGGCAAACACCATATATTTT.

As concerns this clonotype: This is likely an artifact of a read error, given a far larger clone one base away. The rearrangement uses TRBV11-2 and TRBJ2-1; D possibly corresponds to TRBD2 (5 bases). Deletions cut 4 bases from V and 5 bases from J, with 6 bases between. The V gene's germline CDR1 is SGHAT and CDR2 FQNNGV. The CDR3 is 12 residues long. The CDR3 nucleotides are TGTGCCAGCAGCTCGGGGAACAATGAGCAGTTCTTC. This encodes CASSSGNNEQFF.

There are many counts of this clonotype. V and J are TRBV6-1 and TRBJ2-3; the D is unclear. Germline V gene sequence: CDR1 MNHNS, CDR2 SASEGT. With 2 bases removed from V and 3 bases from J, the gap between germline ends came to 9 bases. The CDR3 is made up of 14 amino acids. CDR3 DNA sequence: TGTGCCAGCAGTGAATCAATAGAGACAGATACGCAGTATTTT. Protein sequence: CASSESIETDTQYF.

This clonotype has only a few counts. This chain connects TRBV2 to TRBJ2-7; D perhaps matches TRBD1 (5 bases). The CDR3 is 13 amino acids. CDR1 and CDR2 from the germline V gene are SNHLY and FYNNEI. V lost 10 bases and J 0 bases, leaving 13 bases between the germline ends. The CDR3 DNA reads TGTGCCACCACCGGACACTACTCCTACGAGCAGTACTTC. Protein product: CATTGHYSYEQYF.

The chain uses TRBV7-2 and TRBJ2-3; 9 bases are shared with TRBD2. Germline V gene sequence: CDR1 SGHTA, CDR2 FQGNSA. J gave up 2 bases and V 3 bases, and 12 bases lay outside the gene matches. The CDR3 consists of 18 residues. CDR3 protein: CASSLGKGAGGYTDTQYF. The CDR3 DNA follows: TGTGCCAGCAGCTTGGGGAAGGGAGCGGGGGGTTACACAGATACGCAGTATTTT.

This clonotype was detected a few times. The chain has TRBV20-1 and TRBJ2-5; D perhaps matches TRBD2 (5 bases). Germline V gene sequence: CDR1 DFQATT, CDR2 SNEGSKA (reference sequence). The V end lost 5 bases, the J end lost 2 bases, and 12 bases lay between the germline ends. The length of the CDR3 is 13 residues. The CDR3 DNA sequence: TGCAGTGCTGTTACTAGAGAGCAAGAGACCCAGTACTTC. Protein: CSAVTREQETQYF.

To note about this clonotype: This sequence may be a read error, since a much larger clone differs from it by one base. V is TRBV5-5 and J is TRBJ2-7; TRBD2 agrees at 7 bases. The V gene's germline CDR1 is SGHKS and CDR2 YYEKEE (reference sequence). Trimming cost V 4 bases and J 7 bases; bases outside gene matches: 5. The CDR3 length is 12 residues. The CDR3: CASSREVGEQYF. The CDR3 DNA sequence: TGTGCCAGCAGCCGGGAGGTAGGTGAGCAGTACTTC.

This clonotype came up many times. The chain couples TRBV15 to TRBJ2-7; no firm D call. The length of the CDR3 is 15 residues. Trimming cost V 2 bases and J 5 bases, with 16 bases left between them. CDR1 and CDR2 from the germline V gene are LNHNV and YYDKDF (reference sequence). The CDR3 is CATSRSRQVLDEQYF. CDR3 coding DNA: TGTGCCACCAGCAGATCCCGGCAGGTACTGGACGAGCAGTACTTC.

The V and J genes are TRBV5-8 and TRBJ1-6; 7 nucleotides align to TRBD1. This CDR3 has 17 residues. Trimming took 0 bases from V and 4 from J; bases not matched to a gene: 7. From germline, CDR1 is SGHTS and CDR2 YDEGEE. CDR3 sequence: CASSLGEGTAYNSPLHF. In DNA, the CDR3 is TGTGCCAGCAGCTTGGGGGAAGGGACAGCATATAATTCACCCCTCCACTTT.

The rearrangement uses TRBV19 and TRBJ1-3; a possible D gene is TRBD1 (5 bases). Germline lookup yields CDR1 LNHDA and CDR2 SQIVND (reference sequence). CDR3 length: 14 amino acids. Trimming took off 7 bases at V and 3 bases at J, with 13 bases between the two ends. CDR3 protein: CASIRQGDGNTIYF. As DNA, the CDR3 is TGTGCCAGTATTCGCCAGGGTGATGGAAACACCATATATTTT.

In regard to this clonotype: This may come from a read error, since a much larger clone is one base off. The chain recombines TRBV6-5 with TRBJ2-7; maybe TRBD2 (6 bases). CDR1 is MNHEY and CDR2 is SVGAGI in the germline V gene. The CDR3 totals 15 residues. Trimming took off 0 bases at V and 7 bases at J, with 16 bases between the two ends. The CDR3 nucleotides are TGTGCCAGCAGTTACTCGGGGGGTGGGTACAATGAGCAGTACTTC. Translating gives CASSYSGGGYNEQYF.

This clonotype was observed at least ten times. The chain is built from TRBV12-3 or TRBV12-4 and TRBJ2-5; D is undetermined. The V gene lost 6 bases and the J gene lost 5 bases, with 7 bases spanning the gap. The CDR3 contains 11 residues. CDR3 region: CASSMMETQYF. Written as DNA, the CDR3 is TGTGCCAGCAGCATGATGGAGACCCAGTACTTC.

There are many counts of this clonotype. The rearrangement uses TRBV12-3 or TRBV12-4 and TRBJ1-5, with D tentatively TRBD1 (6 bases). This CDR3 is built from 16 residues. V was clipped by 5 bases and J by 4 bases, with 18 bases between them. The CDR3 region has the DNA TGTGCCAGCAGTCCTTGGGAGGGGGGTGGGAATCAGCCCCAGCATTTT. Residues: CASSPWEGGGNQPQHF.

This clonotype was detected ten times or more. This sequence joins TRBV28 and TRBJ2-3; 7 positions match TRBD1. J was trimmed by 6 bases and V by 5 bases; bases with no gene match: 11. This CDR3 is 15 amino acids long. Germline loops: CDR1 MDHEN, CDR2 SYDVKM. CDR3 sequence reads: CASSETGRVYDTQYF. The CDR3 DNA reads TGTGCCAGCAGTGAGACAGGGAGAGTATATGATACGCAGTATTTT.